This T cell receptor (beta chain) was documented in a study of blood T cell repertoires in COVID-19. About the study: The origin of the acute and convalescent COVID-19 samples was the United States, Italy and Spain. T cells, B-cell-depleted T cells, or PBMCs supplied cDNA or gDNA.

CDR1 KGHSH and CDR2 LQKENI come from the germline V gene. Trimming at V came to 1 base and at J to 6 bases, leaving 3 bases not matched to a gene. This CDR3 is 14 amino acids long. Under the authors' procedure: Amplifying reference gene primers gave estimates of nucleated cell counts. The table came from immunoSEQ multiplex PCR; TCRdb's copy has only in-frame clones and leaves some out. V, J and clone size were drawn from that table, and D and trimming were deduced from the DNA. The sample consists of roughly 73,000 clones, roughly nine tenths of them appearing once. The V gene is TRBV18, the J gene TRBJ2-7, with 10 bases matching TRBD2. Source material: peripheral blood. The source is a man in his sixties or seventies with active COVID-19. CDR3 residues: CASSPLAGGFEQYF. Written as DNA, the CDR3 is TGTGCCAGCTCACCACTAGCGGGAGGTTTCGAGCAGTACTTC.